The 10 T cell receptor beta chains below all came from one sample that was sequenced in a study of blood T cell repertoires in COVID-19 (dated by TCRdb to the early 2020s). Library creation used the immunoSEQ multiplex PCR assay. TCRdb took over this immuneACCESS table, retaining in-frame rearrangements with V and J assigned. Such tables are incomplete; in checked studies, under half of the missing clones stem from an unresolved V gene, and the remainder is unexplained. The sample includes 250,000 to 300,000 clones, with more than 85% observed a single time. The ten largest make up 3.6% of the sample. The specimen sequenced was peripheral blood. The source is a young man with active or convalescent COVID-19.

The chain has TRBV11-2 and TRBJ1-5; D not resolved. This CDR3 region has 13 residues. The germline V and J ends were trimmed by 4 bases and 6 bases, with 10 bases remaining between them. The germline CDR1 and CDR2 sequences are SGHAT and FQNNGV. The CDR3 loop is CASSSQAFQPQHF. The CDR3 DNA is TGTGCCAGCAGCTCCCAGGCGTTTCAGCCCCAGCATTTT.

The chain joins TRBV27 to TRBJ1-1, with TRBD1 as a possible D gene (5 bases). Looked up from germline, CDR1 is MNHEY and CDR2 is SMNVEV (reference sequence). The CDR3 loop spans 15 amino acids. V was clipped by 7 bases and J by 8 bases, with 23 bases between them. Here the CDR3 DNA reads TGTGCCAGCATTTCGGGGGATCCAGGGAACAGGGAAGCTTTCTTT. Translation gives CASISGDPGNREAFF.

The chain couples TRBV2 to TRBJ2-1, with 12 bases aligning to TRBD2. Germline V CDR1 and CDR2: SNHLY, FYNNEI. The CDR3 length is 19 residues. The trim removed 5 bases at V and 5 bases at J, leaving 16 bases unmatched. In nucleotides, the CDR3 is TGTGCCAGCAGTCCGGCTAGCGGGAGGGTCGTCGGAACACACAATGAGCAGTTCTTC. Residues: CASSPASGRVVGTHNEQFF.

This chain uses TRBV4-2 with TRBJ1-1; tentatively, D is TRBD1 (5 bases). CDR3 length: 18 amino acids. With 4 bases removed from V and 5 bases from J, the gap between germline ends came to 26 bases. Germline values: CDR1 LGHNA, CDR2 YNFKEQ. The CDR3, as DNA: TGTGCCAGCAGCCCCTTTGCCCTGGGGGACTCCATGGGAACTGAAGCTTTCTTT. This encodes CASSPFALGDSMGTEAFF.

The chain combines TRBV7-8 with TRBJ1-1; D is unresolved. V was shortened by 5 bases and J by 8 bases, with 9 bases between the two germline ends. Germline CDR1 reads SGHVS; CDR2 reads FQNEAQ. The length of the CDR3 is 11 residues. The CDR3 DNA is TGTGCCAGCAGCACGTCGCGAGAAGCTTTCTTT. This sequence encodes CASSTSREAFF.

CDR3 amino acids: CASSSRGLHGNTIYF. The CDR3, as DNA: TGTGCCAGCAGCTCCCGGGGACTCCACGGTAACACCATATATTTT. The chain has TRBV11-2 and TRBJ1-3; D possibly corresponds to TRBD1 (5 bases). V was pared by 4 bases and J by 7 bases, with 17 bases between. CDR1 is SGHAT and CDR2 is FQNNGV in the germline V gene. The CDR3 consists of 15 residues.

The DNA of the CDR3 is TGTGCCAGCAGTTTGGAGGACAGGAGAAATTCACCCCTCCACTTT. Translating it yields CASSLEDRRNSPLHF. J is TRBJ1-6 and V is TRBV28; 7 positions match TRBD1. V lost 3 bases and J lost 7; bases outside the gene matches: 6. The CDR3 is made up of 15 amino acids. The germline V gene encodes CDR1 MDHEN and CDR2 SYDVKM.

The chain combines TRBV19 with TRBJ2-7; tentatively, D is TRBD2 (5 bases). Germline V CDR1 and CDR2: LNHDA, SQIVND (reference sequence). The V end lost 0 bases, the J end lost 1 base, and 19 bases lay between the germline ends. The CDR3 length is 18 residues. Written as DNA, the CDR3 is TGTGCCAGTAGTATAGACGGCGGGCTGAACTCAGAATCCTACGAGCAGTACTTC. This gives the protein CASSIDGGLNSESYEQYF.

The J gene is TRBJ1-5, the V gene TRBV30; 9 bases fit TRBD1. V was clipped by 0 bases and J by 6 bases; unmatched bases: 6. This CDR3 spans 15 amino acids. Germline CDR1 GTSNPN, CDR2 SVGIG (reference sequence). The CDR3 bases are TGTGCCTGGAGTGTACGGGGACAGGGCGTTCAGCCCCAGCATTTT. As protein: CAWSVRGQGVQPQHF.

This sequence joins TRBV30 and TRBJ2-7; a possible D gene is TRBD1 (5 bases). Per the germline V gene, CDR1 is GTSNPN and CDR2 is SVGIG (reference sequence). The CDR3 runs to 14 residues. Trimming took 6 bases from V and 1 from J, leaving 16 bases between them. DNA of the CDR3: TGTGCCTGTAGGGGCGGCTCCCGGTCCTACGAGCAGTACTTC. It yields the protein CACRGGSRSYEQYF.